These 14 T cell receptor beta chains originate from one sample sequenced in a study of T-cell reconstitution after alpha-beta-depleted transplantation in children. Unique molecular identifiers were built into the TCRbeta library. TCRdb independently ran MiXCR on the PCR reads; one entry per CDR3 protein. Of 130,000 to 150,000 distinct CDR3 sequences listed, more than 8% are singletons. This specimen consisted of PBMCs, mostly from graft donor cells, obtained 180 days after TCRalphabeta/CD19-depleted stem cell transplant. The origin of the receptors is a female patient aged 2 to 10 who had a stem cell transplant for congenital amegakaryocytic thrombocytopenia, so the T cells may come from the graft donor.

This clonotype was seen repeatedly, ten times or more. The rearrangement links TRBV12-3 or TRBV12-4 to TRBJ1-1; 7 bases agree with TRBD1. The CDR3 spans 14 residues. With 5 bases clipped from V and 1 base from J, the junction kept 4 bases outside the gene matches. CDR3 region: CASSPRQGNTEAFF. For the CDR3, the DNA is TGTGCCAGCAGTCCAAGACAGGGGAACACTGAAGCTTTCTTT.

This clonotype was observed at least ten times. V usage is TRBV20-1 and J usage is TRBJ1-1; D may be TRBD1 (6 bases). Germline CDR1 DFQATT, CDR2 SNEGSKA (reference sequence). The germline V and J ends were trimmed by 6 bases and 0 bases, with 11 bases remaining between them. The CDR3 is made up of 13 amino acids. CDR3 sequence (DNA): TGCAGTGCCCCAAACAGGGTGAACACTGAAGCTTTCTTT. It yields the protein CSAPNRVNTEAFF.

The rearrangement joins TRBV11-2 to TRBJ2-7, with TRBD1 matching over 10 bases. V was pared by 5 bases and J by 0 bases, with 10 bases of the junction left unmatched. This CDR3 region has 17 residues. CDR1 and CDR2 (germline): SGHAT, FQNNGV. The CDR3 spells CASSAAGTGVGSYEQYF. As DNA, the CDR3 is TGTGCCAGCAGCGCCGCCGGGACAGGGGTTGGCTCCTACGAGCAGTACTTC. Full variable domain (remainder filled in from reference TRBV11-2 and TRBJ2-7): EAGVAQSPRYKIIEKRQSVAFWCNPISGHATLYWYQQILGQGPKLLIQFQNNGVVDDSQLPKDRFSAERLKGVDSTLKIQPAKLEDSAVYLCASSAAGTGVGSYEQYFGPGTRLTVT.

This clonotype was detected many times. The J gene is TRBJ2-5, the V gene TRBV7-2; 8 nucleotides line up with TRBD1. The CDR3 is 16 amino acids. V shed 1 base and J 5 bases; nucleotides not matched to a gene: 9. Germline loops: CDR1 SGHTA, CDR2 FQGNSA. CDR3 sequence (DNA): TGTGCCAGCAGCTTAGGGCATACAGGGGGGAGGGAGACCCAGTACTTC. Translation gives CASSLGHTGGRETQYF.

Ten or more counts support this clonotype. This rearrangement joins TRBV10-3 to TRBJ2-1; 11 bases fit TRBD2. Germline V lookup: CDR1 ENHRY, CDR2 SYGVKD. Germline trimming cut 2 bases from V and 2 bases from J; bases unmatched to any gene: 2. This CDR3 region has 16 residues. The CDR3 spells CAISELAGGAYNEQFF. Written as DNA, the CDR3 is TGTGCCATCAGTGAGCTAGCGGGGGGCGCCTACAATGAGCAGTTCTTC.

In this sample, this clonotype turned up a few times. The chain is built from TRBV30 and TRBJ2-2; the D gene could be TRBD1 or TRBD2 (7 bases each). V dropped 6 bases and J dropped 4 bases, with 12 bases sitting between them. Per the germline V gene, CDR1 is GTSNPN and CDR2 is SVGIG (reference sequence). The CDR3 covers 13 residues. CDR3: CACDREGTGELFF. In DNA form, the CDR3 reads TGTGCCTGTGACAGGGAGGGCACCGGGGAGCTGTTTTTT. Complete variable domain (other parts from reference TRBV30 and TRBJ2-2): SQTIHQWPATLVQPVGSPLSLECTVEGTSNPNLYWYRQAAGRGLQLLFYSVGIGQISSEVPQNLSASRPQDRQFILSSKKLLLSDSGFYLCACDREGTGELFFGEGSRLTVL.

A remark on this clonotype: Just one base apart from a much larger clone, this may be a read error. This chain connects TRBV28 to TRBJ1-6, with TRBD1 identical over 8 bases. The CDR3 runs to 14 residues. Trimming took 11 bases from V and 9 from J; bases not matched to a gene: 12. Germline CDR1 MDHEN, CDR2 SYDVKM. DNA of the CDR3: TGTGCCGCCCAGGGGGCAGGGTGTTCTTCACCCCTCCACTTT. Translated: CAAQGAGCSSPLHF.

There are a few counts of this clonotype. This sequence joins TRBV5-6 and TRBJ2-5; unclear D gene. Germline V gene data show CDR1 as SGHDT and CDR2 as YYEEEE. CDR3 size: 10 residues. Trimming pared 6 bases from V and 7 bases from J, leaving 7 bases between. CDR3 in DNA: TGTGCCAGCACCGCCGGGACCCAGTACTTC. Translation gives CASTAGTQYF.

This clonotype has at least ten counts. J is TRBJ2-3 and V is TRBV5-1; no reliable D call. V was pared by 0 bases and J by 1 base, with 3 bases between. This CDR3 contains 13 residues. The V gene's germline CDR1 is SGHRS and CDR2 YFSETQ. Here the CDR3 reads CASSLVGTDTQYF. The CDR3 bases are TGCGCCAGCAGCTTGGTGGGCACAGATACGCAGTATTTT.

This clonotype was counted at least ten times. CDR3 coding DNA: TGTGCCAGCAGCACCAGCGGGAAAACCGGGGAGCTGTTTTTT. It translates to CASSTSGKTGELFF. The chain uses TRBV9 and TRBJ2-2, with 7 bases that match TRBD2. V dropped 4 bases and J dropped 5; count of bases not matched to a gene: 5. Per germline, CDR1 SGDLS and CDR2 YYNGEE. This CDR3 is built from 14 residues. The whole variable domain, remainder taken from reference TRBV9 and TRBJ2-2, is DSGVTQTPKHLITATGQRVTLRCSPRSGDLSVYWYQQSLDQGLQFLIQYYNGEERAKGNILERFSAQQFPDLHSELNLSSLELGDSALYFCASSTSGKTGELFFGEGSRLTVL.

This clonotype was found many times. The chain couples TRBV20-1 to TRBJ2-7, with 9 bases aligning to TRBD2. V shed 0 bases and J 5 bases; nucleotides not matched to a gene: 11. This CDR3 has 16 amino acids. Germline CDR1 DFQATT, CDR2 SNEGSKA (reference sequence). CDR3 DNA sequence: TGCAGTGCTAGAGAACTACTAGCGGGTGCTAAGAACGAGCAGTACTTC. As protein: CSARELLAGAKNEQYF.

The V call is TRBV20-1, the J call TRBJ2-1; D possibly corresponds to TRBD1 (6 bases). Per germline, CDR1 DFQATT and CDR2 SNEGSKA (reference sequence). The CDR3 consists of 14 residues. V was cut by 5 bases and J by 0 bases, with 11 bases left in between. CDR3 coding DNA: TGCAGTGCTCCCAGGGGCGGCTCCTACAATGAGCAGTTCTTC. Residues: CSAPRGGSYNEQFF.

The V call is TRBV4-3, the J call TRBJ2-7, with D possibly TRBD2 on 6 matching bases. V gave up 0 bases and J gave up 5 bases, with 17 bases separating them. CDR1 is LGHNA, CDR2 YSLEER, per germline. The CDR3 length is 16 residues. CDR3 in amino acids: CASSQDHFEGGHEQYF. DNA for the CDR3: TGCGCCAGCAGCCAAGATCATTTTGAGGGAGGCCACGAGCAGTACTTC.

This clonotype has a count of ten or more. This chain uses TRBV5-5 with TRBJ2-2; 7 bases line up with TRBD2. CDR1 and CDR2 from the germline V gene are SGHKS and YYEKEE (reference sequence). With 0 bases clipped from V and 1 base from J, the junction kept 3 bases outside the gene matches. The length of the CDR3 is 16 residues. The CDR3 DNA is TGTGCCAGCAGCTTGGTTTCTAGCGGGAACACCGGGGAGCTGTTTTTT. It specifies CASSLVSSGNTGELFF.